A selection of T cell receptor beta chains follows, all from one sample in a study of T-cell reconstitution after alpha-beta-depleted transplantation in children. TCRdb analysed the PCR reads with MiXCR anew, one entry per CDR3 protein. The table includes about 420,000 distinct CDR3 sequences, roughly 10% detected once. The sequenced sample was PBMCs from the stem cell graft donor, obtained from the stem cell graft. These receptor sequences come from a human donor who donated a stem cell graft to a child with acute myeloid leukemia. CDR3s include the opening cysteine and the closing phenylalanine or tryptophan.

TRBJ1-1 TRBV7-2 CASTRNTEAFF
TRBJ2-2 TRBV29-1 CSVAAQWEHGELFF
TRBJ2-3 TRBV5-1 CASSWELAGGDTQYF
TRBJ2-2 TRBV5-6 CASSLDQNTGELFF
TRBJ2-7 TRBV7-9 CASSSSGAYEQYF
TRBJ2-7 TRBV6-2/TRBV6-3 CASSYRDRVEGYEQYF
TRBJ2-7 TRBV5-1 CASSWRGSLEQYF
TRBJ2-2 TRBV11-3 CASQGDYLTGELFF
TRBJ2-1 TRBV7-6 CASSLAGGVRNEQFF
TRBJ2-1 TRBV25-1 CASSEAGYEQFF
TRBJ2-3 TRBV11-2 CASSLEGPGLAGSRDTQYF
TRBJ2-1 TRBV5-1 CASSSTRAAYNEQFF
TRBJ2-1 TRBV9 CASSVEGLADTNF
TRBJ1-5 TRBV12-3/TRBV12-4 CASSLSGWDQPQHF
TRBJ1-2 TRBV6-1 CASSLDGGFNYGYTF
TRBJ2-2 TRBV3-1 CASSQGMDLQLGELFF
TRBJ2-3 TRBV5-1 CASSLGGTSGVTDTQYF
TRBJ1-1 TRBV29-1 CSVAAGTGSTEAFF
TRBJ2-2 TRBV20-1 CSAKDRANTGELFF
TRBJ2-7 TRBV6-1 CASSGTSGTEQYF
TRBJ1-2 TRBV29-1 CSGGPSLLNYGYTF
TRBJ2-3 TRBV20-1 CSAKRLAGNTDTQYF
TRBJ2-1 TRBV3-1 CASSQVVQGEQFF
TRBJ2-1 TRBV5-1 CASSSTDNAQFF
TRBJ2-2 TRBV7-9 CASSGQPNTGELFF
TRBJ1-4 TRBV10-2 CASSGWSDNEKLFF
TRBJ2-3 TRBV12-3/TRBV12-4 CASSSRTSGAGDTQYF
TRBJ1-5 TRBV6-2/TRBV6-3 CASSSLTVNQPQHF
TRBJ1-1 TRBV7-9 CASSNDRDPTNTEAFF
TRBJ2-1 TRBV6-5 CASSYRVGAYNEQFF
TRBJ2-5 TRBV20-1 CSARAGGAKQETQYF
TRBJ2-1 TRBV20-1 CSAQLGRRSANEQFF
TRBJ2-3 TRBV6-5 CASSYSGQKTDTQYF
TRBJ1-5 TRBV12-3/TRBV12-4 CASSPGSKSNQPQHF
TRBJ2-1 TRBV12-5 CASGLDRLAEQFF
TRBJ2-5 TRBV5-5 CASSFTGGFQETQYF
TRBJ1-2 TRBV5-8 CASSLAPQWSGYTF
TRBJ2-5 TRBV29-1 CSVSRASGRAGETQYF
TRBJ2-3 TRBV7-2 CASSPLPVGAGTQYF
TRBJ1-5 TRBV12-3/TRBV12-4 CASSFNINQPQHF
TRBJ2-1 TRBV7-3 CASSPSGSPSNEQFF
TRBJ2-7 TRBV20-1 CSARADRGLAVSYEQYF
TRBJ1-1 TRBV10-3 CAISEADRGEAFF
TRBJ1-1 TRBV12-5 CASGFIMNTEAFF
TRBJ2-1 TRBV5-1 CASSLREGLGNEQFF
TRBJ1-3 TRBV12-3/TRBV12-4 CASSLLVPRSGNTIYF
TRBJ2-2 TRBV7-3 CASSFVDRAGELFF
TRBJ1-5 TRBV12-3/TRBV12-4 CASSFGQNQPQHF
TRBJ2-1 TRBV11-3 CASSLDGREAGGQFF
TRBJ2-3 TRBV10-3 CAISEPGQGTYTQYF
TRBJ2-2 TRBV7-2 CASSWGTNTGELFF
TRBJ2-2 TRBV27 CASSTPRTSGSNTGELFF
TRBJ2-1 TRBV20-1 CSARDGRPLPHEQFF
TRBJ1-1 TRBV9 CASSVNARAKNTEAFF